One and the same sample provided the 25 T cell receptor beta chains below, sequenced in a study of CD8 T cells in ankylosing spondylitis. Whole-study findings and limits: Typical of ankylosing spondylitis blood, it appeared, was a TCR beta motif of roughly eight highly homologous variants.

A single record per CDR3 protein comes from TCRdb applying MiXCR to the 5' RACE reads. In the table there are about 500,000 distinct CDR3 sequences, 12% of which are singletons. Their antigens are not known. The sequenced sample was blood, either unsorted or a sorted T cell fraction (not recorded which). The source of these receptors is a male donor with ankylosing spondylitis.

The chain is built from TRBV12-3 or TRBV12-4 and TRBJ2-3; a possible D gene is TRBD1 (7 bases). The CDR3 totals 15 residues. Deletions cut 3 bases from V and 5 bases from J, with 15 bases between. CDR3 protein: CASSFDSGGQDTQYF. For the CDR3, the DNA is TGTGCCAGCAGTTTCGATTCAGGGGGGCAAGATACGCAGTATTTT.

This chain links TRBV5-1 with TRBJ2-6; perhaps TRBD2 as D (6 bases). Between the trimmed V and J ends, which lost 7 bases and 1 base, there was a span of 9 bases. This CDR3 comprises 14 residues. Germline V gene data show CDR1 as SGHRS and CDR2 as YFSETQ. The CDR3 region is CASAGNSGANVLTF. CDR3 DNA sequence: TGCGCCAGCGCGGGAAATTCTGGGGCCAACGTCCTGACTTTC.

V usage is TRBV3-1 and J usage is TRBJ2-7; D is possibly TRBD1 or TRBD2 (5 bases each). The length of the CDR3 is 14 residues. The V end lost 1 base, the J end lost 6 bases, and 13 bases lay between the germline ends. Germline V gene lookup returns CDR1 LGHDT and CDR2 YNNKEL (reference sequence). The DNA for the CDR3 is TGTGCCAGCAGCCAAGGAGGGGTGGGAACCGAGCAGTACTTC. Translation: CASSQGGVGTEQYF.

Only a few counts were recorded for this clonotype. V and J are TRBV10-3 and TRBJ1-1; weak D call: TRBD1 (6 bases). In germline, CDR1 is ENHRY, CDR2 SYGVKD. V lost 6 bases to trimming and J lost 1 base, with 12 bases between them. The CDR3 consists of 14 residues. CDR3 in DNA: TGTGCCATCAGGATTCGGACAGCGAACACTGAAGCTTTCTTT. It is translated as CAIRIRTANTEAFF.

This clonotype occurred many times. V usage is TRBV5-1 and J usage is TRBJ1-1; 9 bases map to TRBD1. The germline V gene has CDR1 SGHRS and CDR2 YFSETQ. The ends lost 2 bases at V and 1 base at J; junction bases unmatched: 3. The CDR3 contains 15 residues. CDR3 sequence (DNA): TGCGCCAGCAGCTTCGGGGACAGGGAGAACACTGAAGCTTTCTTT. It codes for CASSFGDRENTEAFF.

In its sample, this clonotype was seen a few times. V usage is TRBV7-8 and J usage is TRBJ2-2, with D perhaps matching TRBD1 or TRBD2 (5 bases each). CDR3 length: 17 amino acids. V lost 2 bases to trimming and J lost 0 bases, with 13 bases between them. Germline V gene data show CDR1 as SGHVS and CDR2 as FQNEAQ. The CDR3 DNA reads TGTGCCAGCAGCTTAATGGTCGGGGCGGCGAACACCGGGGAGCTGTTTTTT. As protein: CASSLMVGAANTGELFF.

V and J are TRBV20-1 and TRBJ1-1, with TRBD1 matching over 9 bases. V was pared by 1 base and J by 1 base, with 7 bases of the junction left unmatched. CDR3 length: 16 residues. Germline values: CDR1 DFQATT, CDR2 SNEGSKA (reference sequence). As DNA, the CDR3 is TGCAGTGCTAGAGGCCCGGACAGGGGATCGAACACTGAAGCTTTCTTT. It codes for CSARGPDRGSNTEAFF.

Only a few counts were recorded for this clonotype. This rearrangement joins TRBV7-9 to TRBJ1-2; TRBD1 agrees at 8 bases. After removal of 1 base from V and 6 bases from J, the junction contained 7 bases not matched to a gene. The CDR3 consists of 15 residues. Per the germline V gene, CDR1 is SEHNR and CDR2 is FQNEAQ (reference sequence). This CDR3 reads CASSLGFAGGNGYTF. The CDR3 DNA reads as TGTGCCAGCAGCTTAGGATTTGCAGGGGGCAATGGCTACACCTTC.

As DNA, the CDR3 is TGTGCCAGCGGCCCCGGGGCTCTTCACTACGAGCAGTACGTC. This encodes CASGPGALHYEQYV. The chain combines TRBV6-1 with TRBJ2-7; D tentatively fits TRBD1 or TRBD2 (5 bases each). Trimming took 8 bases from V and 3 from J, leaving 17 bases between them. Germline CDR1 reads MNHNS; CDR2 reads SASEGT. CDR3 length: 14 amino acids.

The chain is built from TRBV7-2 and TRBJ1-2; 7 positions match TRBD1. Trimming at V came to 4 bases and at J to 5 bases, leaving 4 bases not matched to a gene. The CDR3 totals 13 residues. Germline V gives CDR1 SGHTA, CDR2 FQGNSA. The CDR3 protein is CASSSGQEYGYTF. The DNA for the CDR3 is TGTGCCAGCAGCTCCGGACAGGAGTATGGCTACACCTTC. Using reference TRBV7-2 and TRBJ1-2 for the parts outside the CDR3, the full variable domain is GAGVSQSPSNKVTEKGKDVELRCDPISGHTALYWYRQSLGQGLEFLIYFQGNSAPDKSGLPSDRFSAERTGGSVSTLTIQRTQQEDSAVYLCASSSGQEYGYTFGSGTRLTVV.

The chain has TRBV12-5 and TRBJ2-2; TRBD2 matches 10 bases. J lost 4 bases, V lost 3 bases, and 8 bases had no gene match. The CDR3 runs to 17 residues. From germline, CDR1 is LGHNT and CDR2 FRNRAP. CDR3 DNA: TGTGCTAGTGGTTTTTCGCCGGGACTAGCGTTCACCGGGGAGCTGTTTTTT. Amino acid sequence: CASGFSPGLAFTGELFF.

This clonotype was found many times. The rearrangement uses TRBV7-9 and TRBJ2-1; TRBD1 might be the D (5 bases). CDR3 size: 15 residues. Germline V gene lookup returns CDR1 SEHNR and CDR2 FQNEAQ (reference sequence). Trimming removed 0 bases from V and 0 bases from J, with 6 bases in between. CDR3 protein: CASSLAGHSYNEQFF. DNA for the CDR3: TGTGCCAGCAGCTTAGCGGGGCACTCCTACAATGAGCAGTTCTTC.

This clonotype was observed a few times. The V call is TRBV12-3 or TRBV12-4, the J call TRBJ1-1; 7 bases align to TRBD1. V gave up 1 base and J gave up 0 bases; unmatched junction bases: 2. CDR3 length equals 15 residues. The CDR3 reads CASSLERGLNTEAFF. In nucleotides, the CDR3 is TGTGCCAGCAGTTTAGAAAGGGGGCTGAACACTGAAGCTTTCTTT.

The chain couples TRBV5-1 to TRBJ1-1, with TRBD1 as a possible D gene (6 bases). Germline V gene lookup returns CDR1 SGHRS and CDR2 YFSETQ. The V gene lost 4 bases and the J gene lost 2 bases, with 15 bases spanning the gap. The CDR3 covers 15 residues. The CDR3 bases are TGCGCCAGCAGCAGGCCGGGACAAAGAAACACTGAAGCTTTCTTT. As protein: CASSRPGQRNTEAFF.

This clonotype was seen at least ten times. The rearrangement joins TRBV5-1 to TRBJ2-7; TRBD1 might be the D (6 bases). Germline V gives CDR1 SGHRS, CDR2 YFSETQ. Deletions cut 3 bases from V and 0 bases from J, with 16 bases between. CDR3 size: 16 residues. CDR3 nucleotides: TGCGCCAGCAGCTCCCAGGACAGATCCGACTCCTACGAGCAGTACTTC. Amino acid sequence: CASSSQDRSDSYEQYF.

This clonotype came up a few times. V is TRBV5-1 and J is TRBJ2-5; D tentatively fits TRBD1 or TRBD2 (5 bases each). Trimming pared 2 bases from V and 1 base from J, leaving 9 bases between. The germline V gene encodes CDR1 SGHRS and CDR2 YFSETQ. The CDR3 loop spans 14 amino acids. The CDR3 region is CASSFNGAQETQYF. CDR3 DNA: TGCGCCAGCAGCTTCAACGGGGCCCAAGAGACCCAGTACTTC.

This clonotype appeared a few times. The chain employs TRBV12-3 or TRBV12-4 and TRBJ2-1, with TRBD2 identical over 10 bases. The ends lost 4 bases at V and 5 bases at J; junction bases unmatched: 5. The CDR3 runs 15 residues. Here the CDR3 reads CASSSGTSVNNEQFF. CDR3 bases: TGTGCCAGCAGTTCCGGGACTAGCGTTAACAATGAGCAGTTCTTC.

This chain joins TRBV3-1 and TRBJ2-1, with 11 nucleotides matching TRBD2. Looked up from germline, CDR1 is LGHDT and CDR2 is YNNKEL (reference sequence). V was clipped by 6 bases and J by 1 base; unmatched bases: 8. This CDR3 is built from 17 residues. The CDR3 protein is CASRRDLAGGSYNEQFF. In DNA form, the CDR3 reads TGTGCCAGCAGACGTGATCTAGCGGGAGGTTCCTACAATGAGCAGTTCTTC.

At least ten counts were recorded for this clonotype. The chain employs TRBV4-1 and TRBJ2-2, with D perhaps TRBD2 (6 bases). This CDR3 comprises 15 residues. V lost 6 bases, J lost 1 base, and 12 bases lay in between. Germline values: CDR1 MGHRA, CDR2 YSYEKL. CDR3: CASSLWRENTGELFF. The CDR3 DNA reads TGCGCCAGCAGTCTGTGGAGGGAGAACACCGGGGAGCTGTTTTTT.

There are a few counts of this clonotype. This chain uses TRBV4-1 with TRBJ1-5; D not resolved. This CDR3 contains 18 residues. Trimming cost V 4 bases and J 0 bases, with 19 bases left between them. Germline CDR1 MGHRA, CDR2 YSYEKL. The CDR3 is CASSPEVLSDYSNQPQHF. The CDR3 DNA is TGCGCCAGCAGCCCAGAGGTTTTGTCGGACTATAGCAATCAGCCCCAGCATTTT.

V is TRBV20-1 and J is TRBJ2-5, with a weak D call TRBD2 (7 bases). This CDR3 region has 13 residues. The ends were cut back, 1 base at V and 6 bases at J, with 12 bases in the middle. Per the germline V gene, CDR1 is DFQATT and CDR2 is SNEGSKA (reference sequence). This chain's CDR3 is CSARVGGGQTQYF. The CDR3 DNA reads TGCAGTGCTAGAGTGGGAGGGGGTCAGACCCAGTACTTC.

The chain couples TRBV20-1 to TRBJ2-3; 12 nucleotides align to TRBD2. Germline V lookup: CDR1 DFQATT, CDR2 SNEGSKA (reference sequence). Unmatched junction bases numbered 4, after V lost 1 base and J lost 5 bases. The CDR3 is 15 residues long. This CDR3 is CSARGTSGDGDTQYF. The DNA of the CDR3 is TGCAGTGCTAGAGGGACTAGCGGGGATGGAGATACGCAGTATTTT.

This clonotype has just a few counts. The chain combines TRBV20-1 with TRBJ2-7; D possibly corresponds to TRBD2 (7 bases). CDR3 length: 15 amino acids. CDR1 and CDR2 from the germline V gene are DFQATT and SNEGSKA (reference sequence). Between the trimmed V and J ends, which lost 0 bases and 0 bases, there was a span of 12 bases. CDR3 bases: TGCAGTGCTAGAGATGCGGGGGCAAGCTCCTACGAGCAGTACTTC. This codes for CSARDAGASSYEQYF.

In nucleotides, the CDR3 is TGCGCCAGCAGCTTGGACGGGCGGGTAAGCACTCCGGCGGTTACAGATACGCAGTATTTT. It specifies CASSLDGRVSTPAVTDTQYF. The chain carries TRBV5-1 and TRBJ2-3; tentatively, D is TRBD2 (5 bases). The germline gives CDR1 SGHRS, CDR2 YFSETQ. This CDR3 spans 20 amino acids. The V gene lost 0 bases and the J gene lost 3 bases, with 26 bases spanning the gap.

This clonotype was picked up many times. The chain carries TRBV12-3 or TRBV12-4 and TRBJ2-1, with 7 bases aligning to TRBD2. Unmatched junction bases numbered 5, after V lost 2 bases and J lost 4 bases. This CDR3 contains 15 residues. In DNA form, the CDR3 reads TGTGCCAGCAGTTTAACCCCTAGCGGTTACAATGAGCAGTTCTTC. It yields the protein CASSLTPSGYNEQFF.